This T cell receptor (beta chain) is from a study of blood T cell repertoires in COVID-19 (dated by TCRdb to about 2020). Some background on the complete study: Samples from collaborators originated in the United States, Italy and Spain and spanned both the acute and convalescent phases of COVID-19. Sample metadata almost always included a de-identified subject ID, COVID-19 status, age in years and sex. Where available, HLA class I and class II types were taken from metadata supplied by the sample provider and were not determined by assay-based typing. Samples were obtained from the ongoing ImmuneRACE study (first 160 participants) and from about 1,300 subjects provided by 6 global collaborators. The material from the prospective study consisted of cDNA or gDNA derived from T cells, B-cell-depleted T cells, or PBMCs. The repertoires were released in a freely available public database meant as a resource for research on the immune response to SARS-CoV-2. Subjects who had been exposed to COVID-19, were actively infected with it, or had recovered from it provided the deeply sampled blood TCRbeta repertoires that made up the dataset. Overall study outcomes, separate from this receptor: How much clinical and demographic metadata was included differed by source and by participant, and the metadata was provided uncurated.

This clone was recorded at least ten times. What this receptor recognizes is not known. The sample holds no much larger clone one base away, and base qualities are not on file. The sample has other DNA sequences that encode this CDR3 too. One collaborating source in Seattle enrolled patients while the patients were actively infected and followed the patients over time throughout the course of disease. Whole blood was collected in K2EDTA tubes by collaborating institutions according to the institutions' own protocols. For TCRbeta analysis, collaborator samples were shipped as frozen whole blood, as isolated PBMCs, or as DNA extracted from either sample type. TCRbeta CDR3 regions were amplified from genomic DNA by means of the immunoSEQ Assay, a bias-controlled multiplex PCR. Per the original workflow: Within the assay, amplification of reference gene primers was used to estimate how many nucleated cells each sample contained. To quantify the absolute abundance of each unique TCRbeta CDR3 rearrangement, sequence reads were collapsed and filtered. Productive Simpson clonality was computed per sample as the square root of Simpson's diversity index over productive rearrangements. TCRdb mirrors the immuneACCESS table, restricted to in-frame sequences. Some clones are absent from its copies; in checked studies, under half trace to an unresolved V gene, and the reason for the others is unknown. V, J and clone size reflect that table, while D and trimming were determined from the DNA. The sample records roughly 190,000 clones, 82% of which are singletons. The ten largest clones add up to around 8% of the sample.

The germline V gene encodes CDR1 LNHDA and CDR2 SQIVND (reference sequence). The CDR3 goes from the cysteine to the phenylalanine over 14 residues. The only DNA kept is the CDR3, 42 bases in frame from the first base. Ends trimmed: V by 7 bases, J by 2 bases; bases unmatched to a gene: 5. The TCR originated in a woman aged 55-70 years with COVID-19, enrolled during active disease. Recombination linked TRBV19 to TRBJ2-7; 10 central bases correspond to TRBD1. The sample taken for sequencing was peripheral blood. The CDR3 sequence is CASKAGTGAYEQYF. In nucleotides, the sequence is TGTGCCAGTAAAGCCGGGACAGGGGCCTACGAGCAGTACTTC.